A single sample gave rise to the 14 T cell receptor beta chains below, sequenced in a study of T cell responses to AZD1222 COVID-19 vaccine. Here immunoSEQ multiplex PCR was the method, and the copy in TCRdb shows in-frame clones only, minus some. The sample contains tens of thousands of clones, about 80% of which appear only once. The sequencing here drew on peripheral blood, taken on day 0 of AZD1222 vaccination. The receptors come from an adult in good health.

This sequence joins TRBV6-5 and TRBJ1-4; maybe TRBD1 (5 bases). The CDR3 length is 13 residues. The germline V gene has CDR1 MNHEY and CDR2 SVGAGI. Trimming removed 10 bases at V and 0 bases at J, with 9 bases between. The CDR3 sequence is CATVTATNEKLFF. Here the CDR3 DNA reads TGTGCCACCGTGACAGCAACTAATGAAAAACTGTTTTTT.

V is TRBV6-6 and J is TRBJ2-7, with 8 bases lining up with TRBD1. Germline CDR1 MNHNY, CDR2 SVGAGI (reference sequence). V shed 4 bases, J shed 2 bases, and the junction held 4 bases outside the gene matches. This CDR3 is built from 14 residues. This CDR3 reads CASSSTQGAYEQYF. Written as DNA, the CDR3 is TGTGCCAGCAGTTCCACACAGGGGGCCTACGAGCAGTACTTC.

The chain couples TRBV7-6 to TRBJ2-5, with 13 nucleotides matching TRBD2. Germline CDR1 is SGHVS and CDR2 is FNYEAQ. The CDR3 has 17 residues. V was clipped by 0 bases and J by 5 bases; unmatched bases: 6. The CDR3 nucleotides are TGTGCCAGCAGCTTAGCGCGGACTAGCGGGGGTGGGGAGACCCAGTACTTC. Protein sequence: CASSLARTSGGGETQYF.

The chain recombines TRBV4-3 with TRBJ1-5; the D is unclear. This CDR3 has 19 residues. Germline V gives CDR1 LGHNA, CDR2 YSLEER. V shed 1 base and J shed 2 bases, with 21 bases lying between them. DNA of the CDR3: TGCGCCAGCAGCCAAGTCGCCTCAACCTTTATCTGGGGCAATCAGCCCCAGCATTTT. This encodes CASSQVASTFIWGNQPQHF.

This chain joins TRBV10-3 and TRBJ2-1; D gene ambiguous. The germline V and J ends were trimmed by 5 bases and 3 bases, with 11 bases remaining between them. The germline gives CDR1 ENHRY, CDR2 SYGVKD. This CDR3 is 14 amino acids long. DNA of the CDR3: TGTGCCATCAGTTCGTCCGATAGCTACAATGAGCAGTTCTTC. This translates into CAISSSDSYNEQFF.

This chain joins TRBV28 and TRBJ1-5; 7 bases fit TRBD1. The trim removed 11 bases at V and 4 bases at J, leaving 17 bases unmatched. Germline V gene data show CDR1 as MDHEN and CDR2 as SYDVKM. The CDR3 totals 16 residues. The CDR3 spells CAHRTSRDSRNQPQHF. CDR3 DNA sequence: TGTGCCCACAGGACGAGCCGGGACAGTAGGAATCAGCCCCAGCATTTT.

DNA for the CDR3: TGCGCCAGCAGCTTATCTGACAGGGGTTTCTACGAGCAGTACTTC. It specifies CASSLSDRGFYEQYF. The V call is TRBV5-1, the J call TRBJ2-7; TRBD1 matches at 8 bases. This CDR3 spans 15 amino acids. V lost 2 bases and J lost 3; bases outside the gene matches: 7. Per germline, CDR1 SGHRS and CDR2 YFSETQ.

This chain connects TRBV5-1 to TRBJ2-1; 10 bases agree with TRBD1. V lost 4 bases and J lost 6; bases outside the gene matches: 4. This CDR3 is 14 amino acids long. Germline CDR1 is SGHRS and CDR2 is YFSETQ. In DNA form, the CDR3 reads TGCGCCAGCAGCGGGGGGGACAGGGGCAATGAGCAGTTCTTC. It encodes CASSGGDRGNEQFF.

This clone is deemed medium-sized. CDR3 sequence reads: CASSFPVGSGGDTQYF. The CDR3 nucleotides read TGTGCCAGCAGTTTCCCTGTTGGAAGCGGGGGAGATACGCAGTATTTT. The gene calls are TRBV6-2 or TRBV6-3 and TRBJ2-3, with 8 bases aligning to TRBD2. The CDR3 is made up of 16 amino acids. Trimming cost V 4 bases and J 5 bases; bases outside gene matches: 11. The germline V gene encodes CDR1 MNHEY and CDR2 SVGEGT.

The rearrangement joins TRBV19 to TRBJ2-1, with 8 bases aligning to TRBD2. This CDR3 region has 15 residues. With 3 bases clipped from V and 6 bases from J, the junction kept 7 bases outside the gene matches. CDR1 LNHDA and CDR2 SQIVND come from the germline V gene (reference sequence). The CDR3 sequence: CASSINGGAVNEQFF. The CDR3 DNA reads TGTGCCAGTAGTATTAACGGGGGGGCCGTCAATGAGCAGTTCTTC.

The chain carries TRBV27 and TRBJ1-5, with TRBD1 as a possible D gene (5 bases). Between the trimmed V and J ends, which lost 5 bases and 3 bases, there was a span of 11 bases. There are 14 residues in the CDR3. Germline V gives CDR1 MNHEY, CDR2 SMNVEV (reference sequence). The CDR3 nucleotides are TGTGCCAGCAGTCCCCAGGGTTACAATCAGCCCCAGCATTTT. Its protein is CASSPQGYNQPQHF.

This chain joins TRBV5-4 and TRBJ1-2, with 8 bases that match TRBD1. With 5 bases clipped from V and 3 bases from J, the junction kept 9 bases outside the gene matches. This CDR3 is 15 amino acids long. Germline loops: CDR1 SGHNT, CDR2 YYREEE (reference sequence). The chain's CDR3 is CASSNFDRGDYGYTF. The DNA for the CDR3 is TGTGCCAGCAGTAACTTCGACAGGGGTGACTATGGCTACACCTTC. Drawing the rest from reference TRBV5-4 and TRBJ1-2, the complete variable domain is ETGVTQSPTHLIKTRGQQVTLRCSSQSGHNTVSWYQQALGQGPQFIFQYYREEENGRGNFPPRFSGLQFPNYSSELNVNALELDDSALYLCASSNFDRGDYGYTFGSGTRLTVV.

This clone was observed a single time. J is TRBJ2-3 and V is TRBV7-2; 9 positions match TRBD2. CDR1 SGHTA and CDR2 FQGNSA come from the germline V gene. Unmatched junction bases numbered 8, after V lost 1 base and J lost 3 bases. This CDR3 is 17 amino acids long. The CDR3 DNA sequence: TGTGCCAGCAGCTTAGTTGGCCTAGCGGGGCTAACAGATACGCAGTATTTT. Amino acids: CASSLVGLAGLTDTQYF.

The CDR3 is CASSQGTGPLGYGYTF. The CDR3 DNA follows: TGTGCCAGCAGCCAAGGTACAGGCCCCTTGGGGTATGGCTACACCTTC. The chain carries TRBV3-1 (or the pseudogene TRBV3-2) and TRBJ1-2, with D tentatively TRBD1 (5 bases). CDR3 length equals 16 residues. V shed 1 base and J shed 5 bases, with 17 bases lying between them. Germline V gene data show CDR1 as LGHDT and CDR2 as YNNKEL (reference sequence).